The T cell receptor beta chain under discussion was sequenced for a study of identical twins. Template switching introduced a universal primer site, and the cDNA bore unique molecular identifiers. TCRdb called the 5' RACE reads again in MiXCR, with one record for every CDR3 protein. The sample includes hundreds of thousands of distinct CDR3 sequences, roughly 7% seen only once; the top ten take under 4%. A few counts support this clonotype. Its antigen is as yet unknown. The study's findings and limits: Fewer insertions characterized abundant cord blood beta clonotypes, whereas memory repertoires showed none. Because invariant MAIT and iNKT cells could be present, zero-insertion analyses could be partly confounded.

The V end lost 4 bases, the J end lost 1 base, and 11 bases lay between the germline ends. CDR3 length: 14 residues. Germline CDR1 SGDLS, CDR2 YYNGEE. Each donor was a healthy Caucasian. This sample was shared with a second study, whose subject was yellow fever vaccine responses in identical twins.

V and J are TRBV9 and TRBJ1-1, with a tentative D call TRBD1 (5 bases). The sample was memory (CD45RO+) T cells sorted from blood. The receptor's source is a woman aged 18-35 years in good health. The CDR3 DNA reads as TGTGCCAGCAGCCCCGACAGCTCGAACACTGAAGCTTTCTTT. Amino acids: CASSPDSSNTEAFF.